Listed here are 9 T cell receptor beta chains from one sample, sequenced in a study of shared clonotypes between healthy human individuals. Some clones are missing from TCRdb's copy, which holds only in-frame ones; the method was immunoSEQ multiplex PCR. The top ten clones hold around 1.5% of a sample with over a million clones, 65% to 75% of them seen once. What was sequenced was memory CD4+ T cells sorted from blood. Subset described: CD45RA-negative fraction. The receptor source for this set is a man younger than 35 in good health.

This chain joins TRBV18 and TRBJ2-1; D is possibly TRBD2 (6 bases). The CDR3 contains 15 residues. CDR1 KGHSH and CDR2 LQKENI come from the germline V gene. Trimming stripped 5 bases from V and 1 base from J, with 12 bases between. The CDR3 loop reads CASSETGESYNEQFF. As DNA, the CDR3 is TGTGCCAGCTCAGAAACGGGGGAGTCCTACAATGAGCAGTTCTTC.

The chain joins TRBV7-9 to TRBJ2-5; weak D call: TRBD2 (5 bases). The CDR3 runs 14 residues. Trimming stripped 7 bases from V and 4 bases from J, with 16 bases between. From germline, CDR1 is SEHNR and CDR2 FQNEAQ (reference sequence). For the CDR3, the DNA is TGTGCCAGCACCAATATCGGACTGGGAGAGACCCAGTACTTC. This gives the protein CASTNIGLGETQYF.

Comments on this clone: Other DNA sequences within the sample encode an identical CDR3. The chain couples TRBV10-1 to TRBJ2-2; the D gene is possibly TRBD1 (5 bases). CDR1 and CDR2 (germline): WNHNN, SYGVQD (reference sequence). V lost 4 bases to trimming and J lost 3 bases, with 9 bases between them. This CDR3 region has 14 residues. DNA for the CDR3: TGCGCCAGCAGTGTACTACAGGACACCGGGGAGCTGTTTTTT. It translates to CASSVLQDTGELFF.

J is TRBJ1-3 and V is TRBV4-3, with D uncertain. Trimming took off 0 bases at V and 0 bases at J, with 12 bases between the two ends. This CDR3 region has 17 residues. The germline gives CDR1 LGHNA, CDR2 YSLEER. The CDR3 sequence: CASSQDPGQSSGNTIYF. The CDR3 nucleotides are TGCGCCAGCAGCCAAGATCCGGGCCAGTCCTCTGGAAACACCATATATTTT.

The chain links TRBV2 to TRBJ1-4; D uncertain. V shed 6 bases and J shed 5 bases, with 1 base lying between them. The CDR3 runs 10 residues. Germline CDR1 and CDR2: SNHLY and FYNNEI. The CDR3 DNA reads TGTGCCAGCAGAAATGAAAAACTGTTTTTT. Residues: CASRNEKLFF.

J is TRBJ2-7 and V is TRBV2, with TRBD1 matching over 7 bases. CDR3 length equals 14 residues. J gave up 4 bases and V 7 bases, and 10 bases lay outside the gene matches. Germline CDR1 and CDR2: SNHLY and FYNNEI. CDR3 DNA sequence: TGTGCCAGCACCAACCAGGGACAGCAATACGAGCAGTACTTC. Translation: CASTNQGQQYEQYF.

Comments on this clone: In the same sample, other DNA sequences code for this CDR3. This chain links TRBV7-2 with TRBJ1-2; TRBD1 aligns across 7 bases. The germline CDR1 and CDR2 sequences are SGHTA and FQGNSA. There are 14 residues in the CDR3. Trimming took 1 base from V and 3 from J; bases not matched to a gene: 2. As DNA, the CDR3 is TGTGCCAGCAGCTTAGGCCAGGGGGACTATGGCTACACCTTC. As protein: CASSLGQGDYGYTF.

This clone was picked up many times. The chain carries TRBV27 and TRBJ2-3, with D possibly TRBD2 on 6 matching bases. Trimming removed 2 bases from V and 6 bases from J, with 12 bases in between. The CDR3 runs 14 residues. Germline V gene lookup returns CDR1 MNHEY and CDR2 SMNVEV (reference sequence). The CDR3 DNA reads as TGTGCCAGCAGTTTAGAGACTAGAGGGGATACGCAGTATTTT. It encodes CASSLETRGDTQYF.

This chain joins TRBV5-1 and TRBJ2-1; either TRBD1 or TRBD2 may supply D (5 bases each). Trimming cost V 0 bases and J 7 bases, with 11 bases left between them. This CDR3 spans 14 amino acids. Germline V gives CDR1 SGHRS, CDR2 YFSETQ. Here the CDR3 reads CASSLGGARNEQFF. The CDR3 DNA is TGCGCCAGCAGCTTGGGAGGGGCGAGAAATGAGCAGTTCTTC.